This is a list of T cell receptor beta chains from one sample in a study of T cells of healthy individuals. Via MiXCR, TCRdb re-called the 5' RACE reads, giving one row per CDR3 protein. Of 40,000 to 60,000 distinct CDR3 sequences in the sample, roughly 15% are singletons; the top ten hold about 16%. These TCRs come from a human donor in good health. The CDR3 runs from the conserved cysteine through the conserved F or W. Each record gives: clone size, J gene, V gene, D gene, CDR3 protein, CDR3 DNA. The D gene is left open where the match is weak. Clone size, where shown, is once, few, many, or a class for clones that have expanded.

clone size: NA; J gene: TRBJ1-1; V gene: TRBV6-5; D gene: TRBD1; CDR3 protein: CASSPDRGSNTEAFF; CDR3 DNA: TGTGCCAGCAGCCCGGACAGGGGGTCTAACACTGAAGCTTTCTTT
clone size: few; J gene: TRBJ2-7; V gene: TRBV9; D gene: NA; CDR3 protein: CASSVVTGSYEQYF; CDR3 DNA: TGTGCCAGCAGCGTAGTGACAGGCTCCTACGAGCAGTACTTC
clone size: few; J gene: TRBJ2-7; V gene: TRBV19; D gene: NA; CDR3 protein: CASEGAAYEQYF; CDR3 DNA: TGTGCCAGTGAAGGGGCAGCCTACGAGCAGTACTTC
clone size: NA; J gene: TRBJ2-7; V gene: TRBV7-9; D gene: NA; CDR3 protein: CASSPSRSYDSYEQYF; CDR3 DNA: TGTGCCAGCAGCCCGAGTAGGTCCTATGACTCCTACGAGCAGTACTTC
clone size: many; J gene: TRBJ1-2; V gene: TRBV20-1; D gene: TRBD1; CDR3 protein: CSASLQGVRGNPGGENYGYTF; CDR3 DNA: TGCAGTGCTAGTCTCCAAGGCGTGCGTGGTAATCCAGGGGGCGAGAACTATGGCTACACCTTC
clone size: many; J gene: TRBJ2-4; V gene: TRBV7-8; D gene: NA; CDR3 protein: CASSLKGGRNLAKNIQYF; CDR3 DNA: TGTGCCAGCAGCTTAAAAGGTGGACGTAATCTAGCCAAAAACATTCAGTACTTC
clone size: NA; J gene: TRBJ2-1; V gene: TRBV5-1; D gene: NA; CDR3 protein: CASSLGQEYNEQFF; CDR3 DNA: TGCGCCAGCAGCTTGGGACAGGAGTACAATGAGCAGTTCTTC
clone size: many; J gene: TRBJ2-1; V gene: TRBV9; D gene: NA; CDR3 protein: CASSVEMGRGHEQFF; CDR3 DNA: TGTGCCAGCAGCGTAGAAATGGGGCGAGGTCATGAGCAGTTCTTC
clone size: few; J gene: TRBJ2-1; V gene: TRBV20-1; D gene: TRBD1; CDR3 protein: CSASGQGVLISVDNEQFF; CDR3 DNA: TGCAGTGCTAGCGGACAGGGGGTTCTTATCAGTGTGGACAATGAGCAGTTCTTC
clone size: few; J gene: TRBJ2-2; V gene: TRBV10-3; D gene: TRBD1; CDR3 protein: CAISRQGQEELFF; CDR3 DNA: TGTGCCATCAGCCGACAGGGGCAAGAGGAGCTGTTTTTT
clone size: NA; J gene: TRBJ1-2; V gene: TRBV15; D gene: NA; CDR3 protein: CATSRDREGAYGYTF; CDR3 DNA: TGTGCCACCAGCAGAGATCGGGAAGGGGCATATGGCTACACCTTC
clone size: many; J gene: TRBJ1-1; V gene: TRBV7-9; D gene: NA; CDR3 protein: CASSLALSGVTEAFF; CDR3 DNA: TGTGCCAGCAGCTTAGCCTTGTCTGGGGTCACTGAAGCTTTCTTT
clone size: NA; J gene: TRBJ2-7; V gene: TRBV12-3/TRBV12-4; D gene: TRBD2; CDR3 protein: CASSSGLAGVYEQYF; CDR3 DNA: TGTGCCAGCAGTTCGGGACTAGCGGGAGTCTACGAGCAGTACTTC
clone size: few; J gene: TRBJ2-7; V gene: TRBV6-2/TRBV6-3; D gene: TRBD2; CDR3 protein: CASSYSGSREQYF; CDR3 DNA: TGTGCCAGCAGTTATAGCGGGAGTCGCGAGCAGTACTTC
clone size: many; J gene: TRBJ2-3; V gene: TRBV20-1; D gene: TRBD2; CDR3 protein: CSATLLAGGQLTQYF; CDR3 DNA: TGCAGTGCTACCCTACTAGCGGGGGGGCAACTTACGCAGTATTTT
clone size: few; J gene: TRBJ2-5; V gene: TRBV20-1; D gene: TRBD2; CDR3 protein: CSALGLAGDQETQYF; CDR3 DNA: TGCAGTGCCCTTGGACTAGCGGGCGACCAAGAGACCCAGTACTTC
clone size: many; J gene: TRBJ1-4; V gene: TRBV20-1; D gene: NA; CDR3 protein: CSAREAQSNEKLFF; CDR3 DNA: TGCAGTGCTCGAGAGGCACAGAGTAATGAAAAACTGTTTTTT
clone size: many; J gene: TRBJ1-5; V gene: TRBV12-5; D gene: TRBD1; CDR3 protein: CASGLVAGGQIMSNQPQHF; CDR3 DNA: TGTGCTAGTGGTTTGGTAGCAGGGGGCCAGATTATGAGCAATCAGCCCCAGCATTTT
clone size: NA; J gene: TRBJ2-7; V gene: TRBV6-1; D gene: NA; CDR3 protein: CASSHREGLGYEQYF; CDR3 DNA: TGTGCCAGCAGTCACCGTGAGGGTTTGGGCTACGAGCAGTACTTC
clone size: NA; J gene: TRBJ2-3; V gene: TRBV12-3/TRBV12-4; D gene: TRBD1; CDR3 protein: CASSRDRGREDTQYF; CDR3 DNA: TGTGCCAGCAGTCGGGACAGGGGGCGGGAAGATACGCAGTATTTT
clone size: NA; J gene: TRBJ1-2; V gene: TRBV13; D gene: NA; CDR3 protein: CASSLRASHGYTF; CDR3 DNA: TGTGCCAGCAGCTTAAGGGCCAGCCATGGCTACACCTTC
clone size: NA; J gene: TRBJ2-3; V gene: TRBV7-8; D gene: TRBD2; CDR3 protein: CASWTSGSTDTQYF; CDR3 DNA: TGTGCCTCCTGGACTAGCGGCAGCACAGATACGCAGTATTTT
clone size: many; J gene: TRBJ2-2; V gene: TRBV6-1; D gene: NA; CDR3 protein: CASSQNKDRYTGELFF; CDR3 DNA: TGTGCCAGCAGCCAAAATAAGGACAGATACACCGGGGAGCTGTTTTTT
clone size: few; J gene: TRBJ2-1; V gene: TRBV29-1; D gene: NA; CDR3 protein: CSVESSYNEQFF; CDR3 DNA: TGCAGCGTTGAGAGCTCCTACAATGAGCAGTTCTTC
clone size: many; J gene: TRBJ2-7; V gene: TRBV6-5; D gene: TRBD2; CDR3 protein: CASSYASGGDEQYF; CDR3 DNA: TGTGCCAGCAGTTACGCTAGCGGGGGTGACGAGCAGTACTTC
clone size: many; J gene: TRBJ1-5; V gene: TRBV12-5; D gene: NA; CDR3 protein: CASGLVPRSRGPNSNQPQHF; CDR3 DNA: TGTGCTAGTGGTTTGGTACCTAGGAGTCGGGGCCCAAATAGCAATCAGCCCCAGCATTTT
clone size: NA; J gene: TRBJ1-2; V gene: TRBV4-3; D gene: NA; CDR3 protein: CASSQAIGQNYGYTF; CDR3 DNA: TGCGCCAGCAGCCAAGCAATTGGGCAGAACTATGGCTACACCTTC
clone size: NA; J gene: TRBJ1-1; V gene: TRBV6-1; D gene: NA; CDR3 protein: CASIFGTRGTEAFF; CDR3 DNA: TGTGCCAGCATTTTCGGGACCCGGGGGACTGAAGCTTTCTTT
clone size: NA; J gene: TRBJ2-7; V gene: TRBV6-1; D gene: NA; CDR3 protein: CASSAQFTYEQYF; CDR3 DNA: TGTGCCAGCAGTGCACAGTTCACCTACGAGCAGTACTTC
clone size: many; J gene: TRBJ2-3; V gene: TRBV24-1; D gene: TRBD2; CDR3 protein: CATRAGVADTQYF; CDR3 DNA: TGTGCCACCAGAGCGGGGGTAGCAGATACGCAGTATTTT
clone size: few; J gene: TRBJ2-2; V gene: TRBV3-1; D gene: TRBD2; CDR3 protein: CASSRGTSGGYTGELFF; CDR3 DNA: TGTGCCAGCAGCCGAGGGACTAGCGGGGGTTACACCGGGGAGCTGTTTTTT
clone size: NA; J gene: TRBJ2-7; V gene: TRBV20-1; D gene: NA; CDR3 protein: CSARIGRLGEQYF; CDR3 DNA: TGCAGTGCTAGGATAGGGAGGCTGGGGGAGCAGTACTTC
clone size: NA; J gene: TRBJ2-2; V gene: TRBV20-1; D gene: TRBD2; CDR3 protein: CNVSLSGGAGELFF; CDR3 DNA: TGCAATGTTAGCCTGTCGGGAGGGGCCGGGGAGCTGTTTTTT